The clone carrying this T cell receptor beta chain has just a few counts. This sample is drawn from a study of PD-1 blockade in classical Hodgkin lymphoma. The length of the CDR3 is 19 residues. From germline, CDR1 is ENHRY and CDR2 SYGVKD. V shed 0 bases, J shed 1 base, and the junction held 7 bases outside the gene matches. TCRdb keeps only in-frame clones here, not all; method: immunoSEQ multiplex PCR. The data show about 100,000 clones, approximately 90% seen once. Every patient was affected by relapse after autologous stem cell transplantation, while exposure to brentuximab vedotin was not uniform.

The material sequenced was peripheral blood mononuclear cells (PBMCs), taken before the second cycle of nivolumab. The source of this sequence is a human donor with classical Hodgkin lymphoma. This rearrangement joins TRBV10-3 to TRBJ2-1; TRBD2 aligns across 12 bases. Here the CDR3 reads CAISESLAGGPVSYNEQFF. In DNA form, the CDR3 reads TGTGCCATCAGTGAGTCCCTAGCGGGGGGGCCGGTGTCCTACAATGAGCAGTTCTTC.